Included here is one T cell receptor (beta chain) sequence, with context. Its matching antigen is unknown. The CDR3 contains 13 residues. Germline V gives CDR1 GTSNPN, CDR2 SVGIG (reference sequence). V lost 1 base to trimming and J lost 2 bases, with 6 bases between them. The data are from a study of T cell responses to AZD1222 COVID-19 vaccine. Study conclusions and caveats: Sampling that yielded the repertoires occurred only after the peak T cell response. Clonal diversity may have been underestimated, and the donors were mostly white British, with more females than males. Close to half of all spike-specific TCRs reportedly target regions of the variants that are unmutated.

TCRdb's copy holds only in-frame clones and misses some; the assay was immunoSEQ multiplex PCR. Among 55,000 to 80,000 clones, around four fifths were seen once, and the ten largest hold 21%. This sample comprised peripheral blood, obtained on day 0 of AZD1222 vaccination. The origin of this receptor is an adult in good health. The J gene is TRBJ1-3, the V gene TRBV30; the D is unclear. The CDR3 coding sequence is TGTGCCTGGAGTGGCCTAGCTGGAAACACCATATATTTT. This gives the protein CAWSGLAGNTIYF.